Each of the 10 T cell receptor beta chains below was sequenced from the same sample in a study of human T cells and chemical hapten exposure. Time point in this sample: pre-sensitization, week 0. Specified treatment: therapeutic diphenylcyclopropenone sensitization with weekly scalp DPC. TCRdb recomputed calls from the RACE reads with MiXCR, one row per CDR3 protein. The sample has roughly 380,000 distinct CDR3 sequences; more than 4.5% are singletons. The source material was whole blood, sampled in connection with sensitization to the hapten diphenylcyclopropenone (DPC). The receptors here all came from a woman aged 45-65 years with alopecia areata. Some clones in this sample may be carry-over from other donors' samples.

This rearrangement joins TRBV15 to TRBJ2-5; the D gene is possibly TRBD2 (5 bases). Trimming removed 0 bases at V and 4 bases at J, with 9 bases between. Germline CDR1 is LNHNV and CDR2 is YYDKDF (reference sequence). The length of the CDR3 is 14 residues. Here the CDR3 reads CATSRDIGVETQYF. The CDR3 DNA reads TGTGCCACCAGCAGAGATATCGGGGTAGAGACCCAGTACTTC.

J is TRBJ1-6 and V is TRBV3-1, with D tentatively TRBD1 (5 bases). Germline-derived CDR1 and CDR2 are LGHDT and YNNKEL (reference sequence). The CDR3 length is 16 residues. Trimming left V 0 bases short and J 10 bases short, with 16 bases between. The DNA of the CDR3 is TGTGCCAGCAGCCAAGACCGGCCAGGGCGTCAATCACCCCTCCACTTT. It encodes CASSQDRPGRQSPLHF.

At least ten counts were recorded for this clonotype. This rearrangement joins TRBV27 to TRBJ1-4, with D unclear. V lost 0 bases, J lost 2 bases, and 10 bases lay in between. CDR1 is MNHEY, CDR2 SMNVEV, per germline (reference sequence). The CDR3 is 16 residues long. The CDR3 DNA is TGTGCCAGCAGTTTATCCGGGAGTTGGACTAATGAAAAACTGTTTTTT. As protein: CASSLSGSWTNEKLFF. Looking up the rest from reference TRBV27 and TRBJ1-4 gives the full variable domain: EAQVTQNPRYLITVTGKKLTVTCSQNMNHEYMSWYRQDPGLGLRQIYYSMNVEVTDKGDVPEGYKVSRKEKRNFPLILESPSPNQTSLYFCASSLSGSWTNEKLFFGSGTQLSVL.

This clonotype showed up many times. The J gene is TRBJ1-1, the V gene TRBV6-5, with 7 bases that match TRBD1. There are 14 residues in the CDR3. The germline V gene has CDR1 MNHEY and CDR2 SVGAGI. Trimming took 5 bases from V and 1 from J; bases not matched to a gene: 4. In DNA, the CDR3 is TGTGCCAGCAGTCCGGGGACAGCGAACACTGAAGCTTTCTTT. Translated, it gives CASSPGTANTEAFF.

At least ten counts were recorded for this clonotype. This rearrangement joins TRBV5-4 to TRBJ2-3; D is possibly TRBD2 (5 bases). Germline assignment: CDR1 SGHNT and CDR2 YYREEE (reference sequence). Trimming took 4 bases from V and 4 from J, leaving 7 bases between them. The CDR3 contains 12 residues. CDR3 sequence (DNA): TGTGCCAGCAGCGTGAGGGCAGATACGCAGTATTTT. Its translation: CASSVRADTQYF.

As concerns this clonotype: Possible read error: a much larger clone is one base away. The chain carries TRBV28 and TRBJ2-2; no reliable D call. CDR1 and CDR2 from the germline V gene are MDHEN and SYDVKM. The CDR3 is made up of 13 amino acids. Between the trimmed V and J ends, which lost 8 bases and 4 bases, there was a span of 11 bases. Here the CDR3 reads CASYIQGTGELFF. The CDR3 DNA reads TGTGCCAGCTATATACAAGGCACCGGGGAGCTGTTTTTT.

About this clonotype: It may be a read error: a sequence one base away is much more abundant. The CDR3 DNA reads TGCAGTGCTAGAGAGGGAAAGCGTGCTGAAGCTTCCTTT. Protein sequence: CSAREGKRAEASF. The chain links TRBV20-1 to TRBJ1-1; the D is unclear. This CDR3 is built from 13 residues. Looked up from germline, CDR1 is DFQATT and CDR2 is SNEGSKA (reference sequence).

The table lists this clonotype with many counts. The chain joins TRBV3-1 to TRBJ2-1; perhaps TRBD2 as D (6 bases). From germline, CDR1 is LGHDT and CDR2 YNNKEL (reference sequence). The V end lost 7 bases, the J end lost 6 bases, and 13 bases lay between the germline ends. The CDR3 covers 13 residues. The CDR3 DNA follows: TGTGCCAGCAATCAAGGAGGGAGCAATGAGCAGTTCTTC. The encoded protein is CASNQGGSNEQFF.

This clonotype was seen a handful of times. The V and J genes are TRBV5-1 and TRBJ2-1; D assignment may be TRBD1 or TRBD2 (5 bases each). Germline assignment: CDR1 SGHRS and CDR2 YFSETQ. V gave up 0 bases and J gave up 4 bases, with 11 bases separating them. The CDR3 sequence is 15 residues long. Here the CDR3 reads CASSLEGTEYNEQFF. DNA of the CDR3: TGCGCCAGCAGCTTGGAAGGGACGGAGTACAATGAGCAGTTCTTC.

The chain has TRBV6-5 and TRBJ1-2; 7 bases align to TRBD1. The CDR3 is made up of 16 amino acids. Trimming removed 4 bases from V and 6 bases from J; junction bases left unmatched: 14. Germline V gene sequence: CDR1 MNHEY, CDR2 SVGAGI. As DNA, the CDR3 is TGTGCCAGCAGTTCCGACAGGGAGGTATATCAAGATGGCTACACCTTC. It yields the protein CASSSDREVYQDGYTF.